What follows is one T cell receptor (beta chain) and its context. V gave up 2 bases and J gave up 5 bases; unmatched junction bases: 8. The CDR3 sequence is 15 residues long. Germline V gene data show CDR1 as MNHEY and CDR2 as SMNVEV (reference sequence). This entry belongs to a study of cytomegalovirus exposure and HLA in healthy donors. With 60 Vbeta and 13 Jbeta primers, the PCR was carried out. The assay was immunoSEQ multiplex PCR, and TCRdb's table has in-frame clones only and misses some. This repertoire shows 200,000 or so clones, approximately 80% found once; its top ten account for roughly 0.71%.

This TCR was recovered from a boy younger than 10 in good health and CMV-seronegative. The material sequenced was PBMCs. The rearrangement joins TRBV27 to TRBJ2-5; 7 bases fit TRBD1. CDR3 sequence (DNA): TGTGCCAGCAGTTTAGTGGAAGGGGGCCATGAGACCCAGTACTTC. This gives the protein CASSLVEGGHETQYF.